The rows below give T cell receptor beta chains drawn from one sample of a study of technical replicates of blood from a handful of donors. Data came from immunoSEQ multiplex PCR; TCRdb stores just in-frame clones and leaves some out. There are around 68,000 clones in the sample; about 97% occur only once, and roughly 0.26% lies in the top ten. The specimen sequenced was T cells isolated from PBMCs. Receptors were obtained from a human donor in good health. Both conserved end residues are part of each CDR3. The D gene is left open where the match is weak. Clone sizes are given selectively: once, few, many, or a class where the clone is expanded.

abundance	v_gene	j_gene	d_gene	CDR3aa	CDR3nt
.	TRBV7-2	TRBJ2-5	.	CASSFPNGETQYF	TGTGCCAGCAGCTTCCCAAACGGGGAGACCCAGTACTTC
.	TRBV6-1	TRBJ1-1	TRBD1	CASSAGGTEAFF	TGTGCCAGCAGTGCAGGGGGCACTGAAGCTTTCTTT
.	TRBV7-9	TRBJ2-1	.	CASSPPGYFHEQFF	TGTGCCAGCAGCCCCCCGGGGTACTTTCATGAGCAGTTCTTC
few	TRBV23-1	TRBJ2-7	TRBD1	CASTQRRDSLKFLTYEQYF	TGCGCCAGCACCCAACGCCGGGACAGCCTAAAATTTCTCACCTACGAGCAGTACTTC
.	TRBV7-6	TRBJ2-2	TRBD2	CASSLEGAQREGPATGELFF	TGTGCCAGCAGCTTAGAGGGGGCCCAGCGGGAGGGCCCGGCCACCGGGGAGCTGTTTTTT
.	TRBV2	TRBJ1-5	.	CASSEDHSNQPQHF	TGTGCCAGCAGTGAAGATCATAGCAATCAGCCCCAGCATTTT
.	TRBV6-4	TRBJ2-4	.	CASSTGQTNIQYF	TGTGCCAGCAGTACAGGACAGACAAACATTCAGTACTTC
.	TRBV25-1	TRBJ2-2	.	CASSPIEEVGELFF	TGTGCCAGCAGTCCCATTGAGGAGGTGGGAGAGCTGTTTTTT
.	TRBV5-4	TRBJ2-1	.	CASSLTVSSYNEQFF	TGTGCCAGCAGCTTGACGGTGAGCTCCTACAATGAGCAGTTCTTC
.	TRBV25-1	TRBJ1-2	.	CASSEWGGNGYTF	TGTGCCAGCAGTGAATGGGGGGGCAATGGCTACACCTTC
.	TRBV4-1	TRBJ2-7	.	CASSPTPGTPVFKEQYF	TGCGCCAGCAGCCCTACACCCGGGACTCCCGTTTTTAAGGAGCAGTACTTC
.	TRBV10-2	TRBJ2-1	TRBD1	CASSEQGAYNEQFF	TGCGCCAGCAGTGAACAGGGGGCTTACAATGAGCAGTTCTTC
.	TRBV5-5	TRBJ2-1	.	CASSLALVHPGNEQFF	TGTGCCAGCAGCTTGGCCCTCGTTCACCCAGGTAATGAGCAGTTCTTC
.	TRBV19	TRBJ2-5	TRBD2	CASSPTGLARETQYF	TGTGCCAGTAGTCCGACGGGACTAGCAAGGGAGACCCAGTACTTC
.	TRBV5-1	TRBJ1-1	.	CASSLGGPGSIEAFF	TGCGCCAGCAGCTTGGGCGGTCCTGGGTCCATTGAAGCTTTCTTT
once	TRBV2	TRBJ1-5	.	CASSESGGTQPQHF	TGTGCCAGCAGTGAATCGGGGGGGACCCAGCCCCAGCATTTT
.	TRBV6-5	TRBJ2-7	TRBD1	CASSYRGQDSYEQYF	TGTGCCAGCAGTTACCGGGGACAGGACTCCTACGAGCAGTACTTC
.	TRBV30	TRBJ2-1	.	CAWSYFGGEQFF	TGTGCCTGGAGTTACTTCGGGGGTGAGCAGTTCTTC
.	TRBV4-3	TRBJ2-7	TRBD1	CASSLLDRTGYEQYF	TGCGCCAGCAGCCTGCTGGACAGGACCGGCTACGAGCAGTACTTC
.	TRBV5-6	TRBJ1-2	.	CASSSPQTTRSYGYTF	TGTGCCAGCAGCTCCCCTCAAACAACAAGATCCTATGGCTACACCTTC
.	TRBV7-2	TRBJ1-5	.	CASSLDQWPNQPQHF	TGTGCCAGCAGCTTAGATCAGTGGCCCAATCAGCCCCAGCATTTT
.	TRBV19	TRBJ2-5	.	CASSSRGETQYF	TGTGCCAGTAGTAGTCGCGGAGAGACCCAGTACTTC
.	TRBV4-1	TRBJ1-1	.	CASSRFSGGSTEAFF	TGCGCCAGCAGCCGTTTTTCGGGGGGCTCTACTGAAGCTTTCTTT
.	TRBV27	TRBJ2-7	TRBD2	CASSLSAGGNYEQYF	TGTGCCAGCAGTTTATCAGCGGGAGGTAACTACGAGCAGTACTTC
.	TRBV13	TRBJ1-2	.	CASSGDRVYGYTF	TGTGCCAGCAGCGGAGACAGAGTCTATGGCTACACCTTC
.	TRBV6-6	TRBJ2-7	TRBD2	CASRYGGLAGGYEQYF	TGTGCCAGCAGATACGGGGGACTAGCGGGAGGGTACGAGCAGTACTTC
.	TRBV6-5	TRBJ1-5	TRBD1	CASSLTGTGPNQPQHF	TGTGCCAGCAGTTTAACCGGGACAGGCCCCAATCAGCCCCAGCATTTT
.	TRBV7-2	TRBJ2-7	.	CASSPYTGLNEQYF	TGTGCCAGCAGCCCATATACAGGGTTGAACGAGCAGTACTTC
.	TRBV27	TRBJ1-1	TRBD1	CASSLSKGANTEAFF	TGTGCCAGCAGTTTATCGAAGGGGGCGAACACTGAAGCTTTCTTT
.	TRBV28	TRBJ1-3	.	CASSLGPGSAGNTIYF	TGTGCCAGCAGTTTAGGTCCCGGGTCAGCTGGAAACACCATATATTTT
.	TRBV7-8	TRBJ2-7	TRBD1	CASSFRDRDHEQYF	TGTGCCAGCAGCTTCCGGGACAGGGACCACGAGCAGTACTTC
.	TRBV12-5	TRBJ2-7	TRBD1	CASGPRTGNHEQYF	TGTGCTAGTGGTCCAAGGACAGGGAATCACGAGCAGTACTTC
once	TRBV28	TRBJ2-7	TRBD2	CASPTGLAGYEQYF	TGTGCCAGCCCGACGGGACTAGCGGGATACGAGCAGTACTTC
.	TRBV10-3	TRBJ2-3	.	CAMRSGQRGQGTDTQYF	TGTGCCATGAGATCAGGGCAAAGGGGCCAAGGCACAGATACGCAGTATTTT
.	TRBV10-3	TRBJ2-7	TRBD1	CAIGRDRDYEQYF	TGTGCCATCGGCAGGGACAGGGACTACGAGCAGTACTTC